The present T cell receptor (beta chain) was sequenced within a study of T cells in Graves' hyperthyroidism and ophthalmopathy (dated by TCRdb to between 2019 and 2020). Concerning the study at large: Peripheral blood samples were taken at the time of initial diagnosis, prior to any treatment. An independent validation cohort of around 20 hyperthyroidism patients and 17 patients who later progressed to ophthalmopathy tested prospective prediction of ophthalmopathy. The paper describes TCR Vbeta CDR3 sequencing of 120 to 150 peripheral blood samples, made up of around 41 ophthalmopathy patients, around 78 hyperthyroidism patients and approximately 17 progressor patients. Following sampling, methimazole starting at 30 mg daily was given to hyperthyroidism patients, and high-dose intravenous methylprednisolone was given to ophthalmopathy patients. The approximately 97 discovery patients were randomly divided into training and test sets at a 7:3 ratio. Thyroid tissue and blood T-cell repertoires from about six Graves' hyperthyroidism patients were also compared in the study. TCR V-J signatures able to tell the groups apart were searched for in a discovery cohort of some 97 patients, of whom 40 to 45 had Graves' ophthalmopathy and more than 55 had stable Graves' hyperthyroidism. Beyond this particular receptor, the publication reports: No statistical method was used to fix the sample size in advance, and group allocation was not hidden from the investigators. Blood samples also contained most of the expanded thyroid clonotypes (frequency above 0.001), which suggests that blood repertoires may reflect thyroid immune responses. During validation, the model predicted progression to ophthalmopathy a median of about 6.5 months ahead of onset, with around 71% sensitivity and 72% to 85% specificity. Ophthalmopathy was separated from stable hyperthyroidism by a 13 V-J signature model, with around 90% sensitivity and approximately 81% specificity obtained in cross-validation and 80%/75% obtained in testing.

This clonotype was observed many times. Its target antigen remains unknown. Base qualities are missing; no much larger clone stands one base away. Stable Graves' hyperthyroidism was defined as the absence of progression to ophthalmopathy over 18 months of follow-up. Hyperthyroidism patients were aged 18 to 65 years and newly diagnosed, with disease duration of less than 2 months. Exclusion was applied to patients with uncontrolled infections, other autoimmune diseases, pregnancy or lactation. Diagnoses relied on clinical symptoms, serum thyroxine and TRAb, thyroid ultrasound and orbital computed tomography. PBMCs were isolated from 10 ml of fresh peripheral blood by Ficoll-Paque density gradient centrifugation. Total RNA was extracted using Trizol reagent, and RNA quality was assessed on an Agilent 2100 Bioanalyzer. The TCR beta CDR3 regions were amplified from RNA transcripts. The TCR CDR3 was subjected to a first round of RT-PCR using the HTBI primer set and the Qiagen OneStep RT-PCR kit. A second multiplex PCR round built the libraries, followed by size selection and purification. The libraries were sequenced on an Illumina HiSeq2000 using paired-end 100 bp reads. Regarding the original processing steps: SOAPnuke was used to process the raw data, removing reads that contained adapters or uncalled bases, had a mean Phred below 15, or lacked an exact match to the constant primer or identifier. COPE v1.2.5 was used to merge the high-quality paired reads, and each unique nucleotide sequence was defined as a clonotype. Clonotypes were aligned to IMGT TRBV, TRBD and TRBJ reference segments using MiTCR v1.1. The analysis included only V-J combinations with a frequency above 0.0001, which together covered 99% to 99.2% of the repertoires. A TCS score was defined as the ratio between F50 (clonal expansion) and ExV (chaos), using BLOSUM62-based TCRdist between CDR3 peptides within each V-J. Welch's t-statistics and random forest reduced 500 to 650 V-J features to 13, which were used in a naive Bayes classifier (R e1071). TCRdb took the public reads, trimmed them with fastp at Q25, ran MiXCR for clone calling and kept in-frame beta chains. Each record represents a unique CDR3 protein, reported with the most common genes and DNA among its rows. Clone size and V and J calls follow TCRdb, not the original study. Present in this sample are 600,000 to 750,000 distinct CDR3 sequences, around 15% of which were seen just once. Clones ranked in the top ten supply around 15% of the sample.

Sequencing was done on a sample of blood. This clonotype was obtained from a man aged 50 to 60 with Graves' hyperthyroidism.

The CDR3 reads as follows: CASSQDQGYVAYNEQFF. The sequenced DNA: TGTGCCAGCAGCCAAGATCAGGGTTACGTAGCTTACAATGAGCAGTTCTTC. This receptor chain uses TRBV3-1 and TRBJ2-1; a weak D assignment points to TRBD1 (5 bases agree). The germline V gene (reference sequence) gives CDR1 as LGHDT and CDR2 as YNNKEL. There are 17 amino acids in the CDR3, from cysteine to phenylalanine inclusive. Only the CDR3 part of the read is kept: 51 bases, read in frame from the first base. V drops 0 bases and J drops 4 bases, leaving 16 bases in between.